This T cell receptor beta chain was found in a study of T cell changes during pregnancy in multiple sclerosis (dated by TCRdb to between 2018 and 2021). In terms of the full investigation: The study looked at changes in the T cell repertoire across pregnancy in women with multiple sclerosis.

V and J are trimmed by 7 bases and 4 bases, and the gene matches miss 21 bases of the junction. The CDR3 measures 18 amino acids from cysteine to phenylalanine. Only the CDR3 portion is preserved as DNA: 54 bases, with reading frame beginning at the first base. CDR1 MDHEN and CDR2 SYDVKM were looked up in the germline V gene. Library construction relied on the immunoSEQ multiplex PCR assay. Sourced from immuneACCESS, this table was stored by TCRdb with only in-frame sequences that have V and J called. A share of the clones is absent; for the studies checked, an unresolved V gene accounts for under half, and the remainder has no known explanation. A total of around 39,000 clones appear in this sample, 85% to 95% of them only once. The ten largest account for 1.2% of the sample. Comments on this clone: Its antigen is unknown. No qualities accompany the bases; no much larger clone lies one base away.

The sequence links TRBV28 to TRBJ1-2, with 7 central nucleotides matching TRBD1. This receptor was obtained from a female donor with multiple sclerosis, enrolled in a pregnancy study. The sequenced sample consisted of PBMCs (not recorded whether the cells were cultured). The encoded CDR3 is CASTSEGAGPAEFYGYTF. The nucleotides read TGTGCCAGCACCTCGGAGGGGGCAGGGCCCGCCGAGTTCTATGGCTACACCTTC.